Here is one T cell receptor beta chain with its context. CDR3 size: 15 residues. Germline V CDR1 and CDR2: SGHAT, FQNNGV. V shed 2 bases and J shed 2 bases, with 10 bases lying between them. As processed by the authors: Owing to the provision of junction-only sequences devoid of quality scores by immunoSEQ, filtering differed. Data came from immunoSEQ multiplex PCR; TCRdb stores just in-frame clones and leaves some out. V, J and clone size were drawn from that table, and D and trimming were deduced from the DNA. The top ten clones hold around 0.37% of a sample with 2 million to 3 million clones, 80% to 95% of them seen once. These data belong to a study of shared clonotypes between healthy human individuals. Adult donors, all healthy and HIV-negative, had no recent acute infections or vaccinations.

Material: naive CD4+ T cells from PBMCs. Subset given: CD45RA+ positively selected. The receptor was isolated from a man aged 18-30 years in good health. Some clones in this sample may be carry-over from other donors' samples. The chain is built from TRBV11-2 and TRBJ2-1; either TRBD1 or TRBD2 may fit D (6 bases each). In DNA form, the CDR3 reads TGTGCCAGCAGCTTAAGGGGGGCAACCTACAATGAGCAGTTCTTC. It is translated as CASSLRGATYNEQFF.